Given below is one TCR beta chain in context. Its antigen is unidentified. Trimming removed 2 bases from V and 3 bases from J, with 13 bases in between. The CDR3 contains 16 residues. The germline gives CDR1 MNHNS, CDR2 SASEGT. This entry is derived from a study of cytomegalovirus exposure and HLA in healthy donors. Findings of the study overall: Researchers reported in a later analysis that a missense DCLRE1C variant was tied to TCR beta V- and J-gene trimming.

The study ran its PCR with 60 Vbeta and 13 Jbeta primers. TCRdb's table, derived via immunoSEQ multiplex PCR, lists solely in-frame clones and lacks some. The sample contains fewer than 200,000 clones, around 73% of which appear only once. Sequenced material: PBMCs. The clonotype comes from a woman aged 18 to 35 in good health and CMV-seropositive. The chain has TRBV6-1 and TRBJ1-4, with D perhaps matching TRBD1 (6 bases). The CDR3 spells CASSELRQAPNEKLFF. The CDR3 region has the DNA TGTGCCAGCAGTGAATTAAGACAGGCCCCTAATGAAAAACTGTTTTTT.